One sample yielded the 3 T cell receptor beta chains listed below, sequenced in a study of cytomegalovirus exposure and HLA in healthy donors. Primers: 60 Vbeta forward and 13 Jbeta reverse. Clones were sequenced by immunoSEQ multiplex PCR, and TCRdb holds only the in-frame ones, with some missing. Seen here are about 250,000 clones, about three quarters observed once, and the top ten hold 0.4% to 0.6%. The material sequenced was PBMCs. The source of these receptors is a boy aged 10-17 years in good health and CMV-seronegative.

This clone was detected only a few times. This sequence joins TRBV5-1 and TRBJ1-5; 7 nucleotides agree with TRBD1. CDR3 length equals 15 residues. The V segment lost 4 bases and the J segment 5 bases; nucleotides outside the gene matches: 9. The germline CDR1 and CDR2 sequences are SGHRS and YFSETQ. Here the CDR3 reads CASSLYRGPDQPQHF. Written as DNA, the CDR3 is TGCGCCAGCAGCCTATACAGGGGCCCCGATCAGCCCCAGCATTTT.

This clone was seen only a few times. The V gene is TRBV10-3, the J gene TRBJ1-6; 8 nucleotides line up with TRBD1. The CDR3 sequence is 16 residues long. Germline CDR1 and CDR2: ENHRY and SYGVKD. Trimming at V came to 6 bases and at J to 6 bases, leaving 10 bases not matched to a gene. The CDR3 sequence: CAISSAGQAINSPLHF. In nucleotides, the CDR3 is TGTGCCATCAGCTCCGCGGGACAGGCAATTAATTCACCCCTCCACTTT.

V is TRBV5-1 and J is TRBJ1-6, with D tentatively TRBD1 (5 bases). Trimming stripped 0 bases from V and 8 bases from J, with 12 bases between. Germline V gene lookup returns CDR1 SGHRS and CDR2 YFSETQ. CDR3 length equals 15 residues. The CDR3 bases are TGCGCCAGCAGCTTGGAGGGGCGGAAGGATTCACCCCTCCACTTT. Its protein is CASSLEGRKDSPLHF. The full variable domain, its missing parts supplied by reference TRBV5-1 and TRBJ1-6, is KAGVTQTPRYLIKTRGQQVTLSCSPISGHRSVSWYQQTPGQGLQFLFEYFSETQRNKGNFPGRFSGRQFSNSRSEMNVSTLELGDSALYLCASSLEGRKDSPLHFGNGTRLTVT.